This TCR beta chain is from a study of T-cell reconstitution after alpha-beta-depleted transplantation in children. The TCRbeta library incorporated unique molecular identifiers. In TCRdb, the PCR reads were re-called with MiXCR into one record per CDR3 protein. The table lists 150,000 to 200,000 distinct CDR3 sequences, around 10% of them singletons, with roughly an eighth in the top ten. In this sample, this clonotype turned up many times. Its target is unknown. The CDR3 has 20 residues. The V end lost 2 bases, the J end lost 0 bases, and 24 bases lay between the germline ends. Germline V gene lookup returns CDR1 SGHDT and CDR2 YYEEEE. Study-wide results and caveats: T-cell numbers and diversity one year post-transplant derived largely from freshly generated T cells. Surviving thymic progenitors and recipient T cells were the source of high TCRbeta diversity at day 60 in some patients. Reportedly, only several hundred clones from non-depleted graft cells drove alpha-beta T-cell counts at about two months.

The TCR sequence derives from a boy between 2 and 15 years old with acute myeloid leukemia, due to receive a stem cell transplant. The gene calls are TRBV5-6 and TRBJ2-1; D possibly uses TRBD1 or TRBD2 (5 bases each). The sample in question was PBMCs, obtained before TCRalphabeta/CD19-depleted stem cell transplant. In DNA, the CDR3 is TGTGCCAGCAGCTTTCCCCCGATGAGGGGTCCGGAGAGCTCCTACAATGAGCAGTTCTTC. Translated: CASSFPPMRGPESSYNEQFF.